A selection of T cell receptor beta chains follows, all from one sample in a study of T cells in Graves' hyperthyroidism and ophthalmopathy. In TCRdb, the multiplex PCR reads were re-called with MiXCR into one record per CDR3 protein. The sample carries approximately 360,000 distinct CDR3 sequences, approximately 25% recorded once. The sequenced sample was blood. These receptors were obtained from a man aged 50-60 years with Graves' hyperthyroidism. Both conserved end residues are part of each CDR3. Each record gives: J gene, clone size, V gene, D gene, CDR3 protein, CDR3 DNA. The D gene is left open where the match is weak. Only part of the rows carry a size: once, few, many, or a class if the clone is expanded.

>TRBJ2-2|few|TRBV6-1|TRBD1
CASSTSGGASTGELFF
TGTGCCAGCAGTACGTCAGGGGGCGCAAGTACCGGGGAGCTGTTTTTT
>TRBJ2-3|NA|TRBV4-2|NA
CASSSTVNSDTQYF
TGTGCCAGCAGCTCGACGGTGAACAGTGATACGCAGTATTTT
>TRBJ2-3|many|TRBV7-8|NA
CASSLLTSRTDTQYF
TGTGCCAGCAGCTTACTCACTAGTCGCACAGATACGCAGTATTTT
>TRBJ1-2|few|TRBV5-1|TRBD1
CASSPGGQGYGYTF
TGCGCCAGCAGCCCCGGGGGACAGGGCTATGGCTACACCTTC
>TRBJ2-7|NA|TRBV18|TRBD2
CASSPLAGASYEQYF
TGTGCCAGCTCACCTCTAGCGGGAGCGTCGTACGAGCAGTACTTC
>TRBJ1-2|NA|TRBV6-1|NA
CASKTGANYGYTF
TGTGCCAGCAAAACGGGCGCTAACTATGGCTACACCTTC
>TRBJ2-1|few|TRBV24-1|NA
CATRGGDGYNEQFF
TGTGCCACCCGGGGCGGCGACGGGTACAATGAGCAGTTCTTC
>TRBJ2-3|few|TRBV7-3|TRBD2
CASSPRGGGTDTQYF
TGTGCCAGCAGCCCGCGGGGGGGGGGCACAGATACGCAGTATTTT
>TRBJ2-2|NA|TRBV7-9|NA
CASSYGGGTGELFF
TGTGCCAGCAGCTACGGAGGGGGCACCGGGGAGCTGTTTTTT
>TRBJ2-1|NA|TRBV4-1|TRBD2
CASSQVGRREGLNEQFF
TGCGCCAGCAGCCAAGTGGGGCGGCGGGAGGGCCTAAATGAGCAGTTCTTC
>TRBJ2-1|NA|TRBV20-1|NA
CSASAGPNYNEQFF
TGCAGTGCTAGCGCAGGACCTAACTACAATGAGCAGTTCTTC
>TRBJ1-1|NA|TRBV2|NA
CASSDIRQTLNTEAFF
TGTGCCAGCAGTGATATTAGACAGACCTTGAACACTGAAGCTTTCTTT
>TRBJ2-3|NA|TRBV5-1|NA
CASSLAQTLRTDTQYF
TGCGCCAGCAGCTTGGCCCAAACCTTGCGCACAGATACGCAGTATTTT
>TRBJ1-1|few|TRBV4-1|NA
CASSQDWRGDTEAFF
TGCGCCAGCAGCCAAGATTGGCGGGGCGACACTGAAGCTTTCTTT
>TRBJ1-2|NA|TRBV12-3/TRBV12-4|NA
CASSSTGSHYYGYAF
TGTGCCAGCAGTTCTACCGGGTCCCATTACTATGGCTACGCCTTC
>TRBJ2-5|NA|TRBV24-1|NA
CATSDWRRRETQYF
TGTGCCACCAGTGATTGGCGGCGGAGAGAGACCCAGTACTTC
>TRBJ1-2|NA|TRBV6-1|NA
CASKNFGSGYTF
TGTGCCAGCAAGAATTTCGGGTCTGGCTACACCTTC
>TRBJ2-1|few|TRBV18|TRBD1
CASSAGTGDHEQFF
TGTGCCAGCTCAGCCGGGACAGGGGATCATGAGCAGTTCTTC
>TRBJ2-1|many|TRBV11-1|NA
CASSRQLLSYNEQFF
TGTGCCAGCAGCCGACAGCTACTCTCCTACAATGAGCAGTTCTTC
>TRBJ2-1|NA|TRBV6-4|NA
CASSTAHGINEQFF
TGTGCCAGCAGTACAGCGCACGGAATCAATGAGCAGTTCTTC
>TRBJ2-1|many|TRBV18|NA
CASSPLKGLGEQFF
TGTGCCAGCTCACCCCTGAAAGGGCTCGGTGAGCAGTTCTTC
>TRBJ2-7|few|TRBV10-2|TRBD2
CASMRGGSYEQYF
TGCGCCAGCATGCGGGGGGGCTCCTACGAGCAGTACTTC
>TRBJ1-1|few|TRBV6-1|NA
CATSTGIRSEAFF
TGTGCCACGTCGACAGGAATCAGGTCTGAAGCTTTCTTT
>TRBJ2-7|few|TRBV2|NA
CASSEVSTTAYEQYF
TGTGCCAGCAGTGAAGTGTCCACTACAGCCTACGAGCAGTACTTC
>TRBJ1-4|NA|TRBV3-1|NA
CASSHRQALNEKLFF
TGTGCCAGCAGCCATAGACAGGCCCTTAATGAAAAACTGTTTTTT
>TRBJ2-7|many|TRBV3-1|NA
CASSQGRGLYF
TGTGCCAGCAGCCAAGGGAGGGGGCTGTACTTC
>TRBJ2-1|NA|TRBV5-1|TRBD2
CASTSGAGGNLNEQFF
TGCGCCAGCACCTCGGGAGCGGGAGGTAATCTCAATGAGCAGTTCTTC
>TRBJ2-7|many|TRBV28|NA
CASTEVGTGIYEQYF
TGTGCCAGCACCGAGGTGGGGACGGGGATTTACGAGCAGTACTTC
>TRBJ2-1|many|TRBV27|NA
CASSLGGTYNEQFF
TGTGCCAGCAGTTTGGGCGGGACCTACAATGAGCAGTTCTTC
>TRBJ2-2|few|TRBV6-1|TRBD1
CATLHRGPGSGELFF
TGTGCCACCCTTCACAGGGGGCCCGGGTCCGGGGAGCTGTTTTTT
>TRBJ2-1|NA|TRBV28|NA
CASSLEDLGANEQFF
TGTGCCAGCAGTTTAGAGGATCTGGGGGCAAATGAGCAGTTCTTC
>TRBJ2-3|few|TRBV5-1|NA
CASSPGPAGSTDTQYF
TGCGCCAGCAGCCCCGGACCGGCGGGGAGCACAGATACGCAGTATTTT
>TRBJ2-1|many|TRBV20-1|NA
CSARELESEQFF
TGCAGTGCTAGAGAGCTAGAGAGTGAGCAGTTCTTC
>TRBJ1-4|few|TRBV15|TRBD1
CATSRAGGATNEKLFF
TGTGCCACCAGCAGAGCAGGGGGCGCAACTAATGAAAAACTGTTTTTT
>TRBJ2-7|NA|TRBV5-4|TRBD1
CASSSPGQGLYEQYF
TGTGCCAGCAGCTCCCCGGGACAGGGCCTCTACGAGCAGTACTTC
>TRBJ2-3|NA|TRBV9|NA
CASNLDGASTDTQYF
TGTGCCAGCAACTTGGATGGCGCCTCCACAGATACGCAGTATTTT
>TRBJ2-7|NA|TRBV5-1|NA
CASSLDSMNEQYF
TGCGCCAGCAGCTTGGACAGTATGAACGAGCAGTACTTC
>TRBJ2-1|NA|TRBV6-5|NA
CASSSGTIYEPFF
TGTGCCAGCAGTTCCGGGACAATTTATGAGCCGTTCTTC
>TRBJ2-3|many|TRBV7-3|TRBD2
CASSQQGGTGDTQYF
TGTGCCAGCAGCCAGCAGGGAGGGACTGGAGATACGCAGTATTTT
>TRBJ2-7|NA|TRBV20-1|NA
CSARGPQGLEQYF
TGCAGTGCTAGAGGCCCCCAGGGCCTCGAGCAGTACTTC
>TRBJ2-5|once|TRBV9|TRBD2
CASSVSPGTKVETQYF
TGTGCCAGCAGCGTCTCACCCGGGACTAAGGTGGAGACCCAGTACTTC
>TRBJ1-1|NA|TRBV20-1|NA
CSARDSGTEAFF
TGCAGTGCTAGGGACAGCGGGACTGAAGCTTTCTTT
>TRBJ2-5|many|TRBV6-6|NA
CASSYSPVGRFSQETQYF
TGTGCCAGCAGTTACTCCCCGGTAGGGAGATTCTCCCAAGAGACCCAGTACTTC
>TRBJ2-7|NA|TRBV6-2/TRBV6-3|TRBD2
CASSYSASGGPTYEQYF
TGTGCCAGCAGTTACTCGGCTAGCGGGGGGCCCACCTACGAGCAGTACTTC
>TRBJ1-3|NA|TRBV18|NA
CASSPMRESGNTIYF
TGTGCCAGCTCACCGATGAGAGAATCTGGAAACACCATATATTTT
>TRBJ2-5|few|TRBV12-3/TRBV12-4|TRBD2
CASSFALAENHQETQYF
TGTGCCAGCAGTTTCGCACTAGCGGAGAACCACCAAGAGACCCAGTACTTC
>TRBJ1-5|NA|TRBV28|NA
CASTPFDNQPQHF
TGTGCCAGCACCCCCTTCGACAATCAGCCCCAGCATTTT
>TRBJ2-7|few|TRBV6-1|TRBD2
CASSEWSSGSYEQYF
TGTGCCAGCAGTGAATGGTCTAGCGGCTCCTACGAGCAGTACTTC
>TRBJ2-1|many|TRBV5-8|NA
CASSVTGHDYNEQFF
TGTGCCAGCAGCGTCACGGGACACGACTACAATGAGCAGTTCTTC
>TRBJ2-2|once|TRBV10-3|TRBD2
CAISAPSGVGELFF
TGTGCCATCAGCGCCCCTAGCGGAGTCGGGGAGCTGTTTTTT
>TRBJ2-1|few|TRBV20-1|NA
CSARAYWGQGYNEQFF
TGCAGTGCTAGAGCGTATTGGGGGCAGGGGTACAATGAGCAGTTCTTC
>TRBJ1-5|few|TRBV12-3/TRBV12-4|TRBD1
CASSLVAGGFQPQHF
TGTGCCAGCAGTTTAGTGGCAGGGGGCTTTCAGCCCCAGCATTTT
>TRBJ2-3|many|TRBV20-1|NA
CSARVLRGSDPVGTQYF
TGCAGTGCTAGAGTCCTTAGGGGTAGCGACCCAGTAGGGACGCAGTATTTT
>TRBJ1-5|once|TRBV9|NA
CASSVGGVSQPQHF
TGTGCCAGCAGCGTAGGTGGTGTAAGTCAGCCCCAGCATTTT
>TRBJ1-1|NA|TRBV20-1|NA
CSARDSGAKEGLTEAFF
TGCAGTGCTAGAGATTCCGGGGCTAAGGAGGGTTTGACTGAAGCTTTCTTT
>TRBJ2-7|many|TRBV11-2|NA
CASSSTTGLGEQYF
TGTGCCAGCAGCTCGACCACAGGGTTGGGCGAGCAGTACTTC
>TRBJ1-1|many|TRBV29-1|TRBD1
CSVEGGQIETEAFF
TGCAGCGTTGAAGGGGGACAGATCGAAACTGAAGCTTTCTTT
>TRBJ1-1|few|TRBV11-2|TRBD1
CASSPIGQGPIGAEAFF
TGTGCCAGCAGCCCGATCGGACAGGGGCCTATCGGGGCTGAAGCTTTCTTT
>TRBJ2-3|NA|TRBV12-5|TRBD1
CASGSRTGGLTDTQYF
TGTGCTAGTGGTTCCAGGACAGGGGGTTTGACAGATACGCAGTATTTT